This TCR beta chain was recorded in a study of technical replicates of blood from a handful of donors. Trimming took 4 bases from V and 6 from J; bases not matched to a gene: 7. The CDR3 extends over 15 amino acids. CDR1 SGDLS and CDR2 YYNGEE come from the germline V gene. Profiled with immunoSEQ multiplex PCR; TCRdb holds only in-frame clones, not every one. The sample consists of 95,000 to 100,000 clones, approximately 96% of them appearing once. This rearrangement joins TRBV9 to TRBJ2-7; 13 bases agree with TRBD2. The receptor was isolated from a human donor in good health. Sequencing input: T cells isolated from PBMCs. CDR3 sequence (DNA): TGTGCCAGCAGCCCCTGGACTAGCGGGGGAGGCGAGCAGTACTTC. It is translated as CASSPWTSGGGEQYF.